This note documents a single T cell receptor (beta chain) sequence. Its matching antigen is unknown. This sample is drawn from a study of CD4 T cells in relation to SARS-CoV-2 and coronaviruses. CD4+ T cells from unexposed donors were obtained before the COVID-19 pandemic (2011-2018). Cryopreserved PBMCs were CD4-enriched, then split into naive and memory cells. The CDR3 runs 14 residues. Germline V gene data show CDR1 as SGHDT and CDR2 as YYEEEE. V was pared by 0 bases and J by 7 bases, with 8 bases between. Study findings and constraints: In around 60% of donors, memory CD4+ clonotypes crossrecognized SARS-CoV-2 and at least one common cold coronavirus spike.

Generated by immunoSEQ multiplex PCR, the TCRdb table keeps only in-frame clones and is missing some. The sample lists approximately 59,000 clones; approximately 87% were seen once. This sequence joins TRBV5-6 and TRBJ1-6; TRBD1 is a possible D gene (5 bases). The specimen sequenced was memory CD4+ T cells from PBMCs. This clonotype originated in a human donor in good health. CDR3 region: CASSLGQGNSPLHF. Written as DNA, the CDR3 is TGTGCCAGCAGCTTGGGGCAGGGAAATTCACCCCTCCACTTT.